This T cell receptor beta chain was sequenced in a study of cytomegalovirus exposure and HLA in healthy donors. Study at large: In a later analysis, it was reported that the roughly 130 validation repertoires had been produced on the same platform as the 700 or so repertoires belonging to the first cohort. Overall study findings and caveats: It was reportedly the case that the classifier diagnosed cytomegalovirus status with high specificity and sensitivity. The study found most TCR sequences rare, yet found some public TCRs in many donors.

Note on this clone: Its matching antigen is unknown.

Clones were read by immunoSEQ multiplex PCR, and TCRdb kept only the in-frame ones, dropping some. The table records around 200,000 clones, roughly 81% of them present only once. CDR1 is SGHAT and CDR2 is FQNNGV in the germline V gene. This CDR3 contains 15 residues. V was clipped by 3 bases and J by 4 bases; unmatched bases: 6. The TCR originated in a woman aged 25 to 39 in good health and CMV-seronegative. The genes are TRBV11-2 and TRBJ2-1, with 7 bases fitting TRBD1. Sequencing was performed on PBMCs. CDR3 sequence (DNA): TGTGCCAGCAGCTTTGGGACAGCTCCTTACAATGAGCAGTTCTTC. It yields the protein CASSFGTAPYNEQFF. The variable domain in full, completed from reference TRBV11-2 and TRBJ2-1, reads EAGVAQSPRYKIIEKRQSVAFWCNPISGHATLYWYQQILGQGPKLLIQFQNNGVVDDSQLPKDRFSAERLKGVDSTLKIQPAKLEDSAVYLCASSFGTAPYNEQFFGPGTRLTVL.